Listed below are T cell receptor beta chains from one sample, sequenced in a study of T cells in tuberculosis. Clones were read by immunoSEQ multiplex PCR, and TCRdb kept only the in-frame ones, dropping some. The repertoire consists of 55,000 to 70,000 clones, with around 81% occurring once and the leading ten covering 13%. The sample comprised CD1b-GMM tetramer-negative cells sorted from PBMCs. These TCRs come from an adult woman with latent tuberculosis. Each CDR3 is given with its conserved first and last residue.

CDR3: CASSLLLRTGGDGEQYF
V: TRBV28
J: TRBJ2-7

CDR3: CASSPGDSRNQPQHF
V: TRBV27
J: TRBJ1-5

CDR3: CASTNQGTYEQYF
V: TRBV28
J: TRBJ2-7

CDR3: CASSRDGGAGGGEQYF
V: TRBV4-1
J: TRBJ2-7

CDR3: CASSPQAGANYGYTF
V: TRBV18
J: TRBJ1-2

CDR3: CASSLASGIDGYTF
V: TRBV5-1
J: TRBJ1-2

CDR3: CASSHRTTSGGPSDTQYF
V: TRBV4-3
J: TRBJ2-3

CDR3: CASSDRGKNYGYTF
V: TRBV6-1
J: TRBJ1-2

CDR3: CASQFSENTGELFF
V: TRBV2
J: TRBJ2-2

CDR3: CASRRPGGADYGYTF
V: TRBV28
J: TRBJ1-2

CDR3: CASSFWDSLGETQYF
V: TRBV28
J: TRBJ2-5

CDR3: CASSFTQRGTEAFF
V: TRBV7-2
J: TRBJ1-1

CDR3: CASRLYRRANLPPDF
V: TRBV5-6
J: TRBJ2-7

CDR3: CASSFTGGEQYF
V: TRBV7-9
J: TRBJ2-7

CDR3: CSVDGAFGTDTQYF
V: TRBV29-1
J: TRBJ2-3

CDR3: CASSSSSGKNIQYF
V: TRBV19
J: TRBJ2-4

CDR3: CASSISGVRNQPQHF
V: TRBV19
J: TRBJ1-5

CDR3: CASSLRPRGPSGNTIYF
V: TRBV27
J: TRBJ1-3

CDR3: CASTRRGQETQYF
V: TRBV2
J: TRBJ2-5

CDR3: CASSFSQGEQFF
V: TRBV28
J: TRBJ2-1

CDR3: CASSYGGSAYNEQFF
V: TRBV5-1
J: TRBJ2-1

CDR3: CASSFHGGVNTGELFF
V: TRBV11-1
J: TRBJ2-2

CDR3: CASSPDGQGEAFF
V: TRBV18
J: TRBJ1-1